These 4 T cell receptor beta chains share one sample of origin, sequenced in a study of blood T cell repertoires in COVID-19. Data came from immunoSEQ multiplex PCR; TCRdb stores just in-frame clones and leaves some out. Of some 150,000 clones listed, 70% to 90% are singletons. The sample comprised peripheral blood. These receptors all stem from a man aged 35 to 55 with acute or convalescent COVID-19.

This rearrangement joins TRBV2 to TRBJ1-5; perhaps TRBD1 as D (5 bases). Germline V CDR1 and CDR2: SNHLY, FYNNEI. With 3 bases removed from V and 7 bases from J, the gap between germline ends came to 10 bases. This CDR3 is 13 amino acids long. The CDR3 bases are TGTGCCAGCAGTGAGGGGGAGGGGCAGCCCCAGCATTTT. The encoded protein is CASSEGEGQPQHF.

The V call is TRBV2, the J call TRBJ1-4; D is unclear. From germline, CDR1 is SNHLY and CDR2 FYNNEI. The germline V and J ends were trimmed by 3 bases and 5 bases, with 4 bases remaining between them. CDR3 length: 12 amino acids. CDR3 in DNA: TGTGCCAGCAGTGAGCGGAATGAAAAACTGTTTTTT. Encoded protein: CASSERNEKLFF.

The chain links TRBV6-1 to TRBJ2-7, with 8 bases that match TRBD2. This CDR3 region has 14 residues. CDR1 is MNHNS and CDR2 is SASEGT in the germline V gene. With 3 bases clipped from V and 5 bases from J, the junction kept 6 bases outside the gene matches. The CDR3 spells CASSEGTSLNEQYF. In DNA, the CDR3 is TGTGCCAGCAGTGAGGGGACTAGTTTGAACGAGCAGTACTTC.

This chain connects TRBV5-4 to TRBJ1-2; 8 bases are a match to TRBD1. CDR3 size: 13 residues. J lost 6 bases, V lost 1 base, and 2 bases had no gene match. The germline V gene has CDR1 SGHNT and CDR2 YYREEE (reference sequence). In nucleotides, the CDR3 is TGTGCCAGCAGCTTGACAGGGGGAAATGGCTACACCTTC. Protein product: CASSLTGGNGYTF.